The source of this T cell receptor beta chain is a study of blood T cell repertoires in COVID-19. Study processing details: Nucleated cell number was recorded as an estimate derived from reference gene primer amplification. The table came from immunoSEQ multiplex PCR; TCRdb's copy has only in-frame clones and leaves some out. The V and J calls and clone size are taken from that table; D and trimming were inferred from the DNA. In the table there are 130,000 to 150,000 clones, 85% of which are singletons. The V gene lost 5 bases and the J gene lost 1 base, with 10 bases spanning the gap. The CDR3 is 14 residues long. CDR1 and CDR2 from the germline V gene are MGHRA and YSYEKL.

The rearrangement joins TRBV4-1 to TRBJ2-3, with a tentative D call TRBD1 (5 bases). The clonotype comes from a woman between 40 and 55 years old with active or convalescent COVID-19. Sequenced: peripheral blood. DNA for the CDR3: TGCGCCAGCAGCGGTGGGGCGGGCACAGATACGCAGTATTTT. Translating it yields CASSGGAGTDTQYF.